The clone carrying this T cell receptor beta chain was detected only a few times. Its antigen is currently unknown. The data derive from a study of T cells after yellow fever vaccination. TCRdb redid the calling of the 5' RACE reads with MiXCR, one entry per CDR3 protein. The table includes approximately 510,000 distinct CDR3 sequences, 20% to 25% detected once. Study results and caveats: Subsequent booster samples again held most clones from primary vaccination (under 98% CD4, 85% to 90% CD8).

The CDR3 length is 13 residues. In germline, CDR1 is SQVTM, CDR2 ANQGSEA. V lost 3 bases and J lost 2, with 11 bases in between. Source: PBMCs, taken 21 days after the first yellow fever vaccination. V and J are TRBV29-1 and TRBJ2-7; D is undetermined. The sequence was collected from a man younger than 30 who received the YFV17D yellow fever vaccine. CDR3 sequence (DNA): TGCAGCGTTGAGACAACGACTCCCTACGAGCAGTACTTC. Its translation: CSVETTTPYEQYF.